This entry is about one T cell receptor beta chain. Its cognate antigen is unknown. The data were produced by immunoSEQ multiplex PCR, yet TCRdb's version contains in-frame clones alone and is incomplete. The sample holds approximately 180,000 clones; around 86% are singletons and the top ten take 2% to 3%. This sample is part of a study of cytomegalovirus exposure and HLA in healthy donors. Overall study findings and caveats: The authors listed some 160 TCR beta chains as cytomegalovirus-associated. Many donors shared some public TCRs, even though most TCR sequences were rare.

The TCR originated in a man younger than 35 in good health and CMV-seropositive. Input material: PBMCs.

CDR3: CASSRLPGPADTQYF. The CDR3 DNA follows: TGCGCCAGCAGCCGGCTCCCAGGCCCCGCAGATACGCAGTATTTT. The V gene is TRBV4-3, the J gene TRBJ2-3; D remains ambiguous. The V gene lost 4 bases and the J gene lost 4 bases, with 15 bases spanning the gap. The CDR3 has 15 residues. The V gene's germline CDR1 is LGHNA and CDR2 YSLEER.